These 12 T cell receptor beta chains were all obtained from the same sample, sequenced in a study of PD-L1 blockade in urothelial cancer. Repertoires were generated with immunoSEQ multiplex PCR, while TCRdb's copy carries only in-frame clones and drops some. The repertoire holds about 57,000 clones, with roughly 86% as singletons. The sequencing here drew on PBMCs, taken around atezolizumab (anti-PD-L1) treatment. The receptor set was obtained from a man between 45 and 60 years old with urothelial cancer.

The CDR3 DNA follows: TGTGCCAGCAGTACTAGCGGGAGTTTGGGCGGGGAGCTGTTTTTT. Translated, it gives CASSTSGSLGGELFF. The V and J genes are TRBV7-3 and TRBJ2-2, with TRBD2 identical over 11 bases. This CDR3 region has 15 residues. CDR1 and CDR2 from the germline V gene are SGHTA and FQGTGA. V lost 6 bases to trimming and J lost 7 bases; unmatched junction nucleotides: 7. The full variable domain, rest sourced from reference TRBV7-3 and TRBJ2-2, is GAGVSQTPSNKVTEKGKYVELRCDPISGHTALYWYRQSLGQGPEFLIYFQGTGAADDSGLPNDRFFAVRPEGSVSTLKIQRTERGDSAVYLCASSTSGSLGGELFFGEGSRLTVL.

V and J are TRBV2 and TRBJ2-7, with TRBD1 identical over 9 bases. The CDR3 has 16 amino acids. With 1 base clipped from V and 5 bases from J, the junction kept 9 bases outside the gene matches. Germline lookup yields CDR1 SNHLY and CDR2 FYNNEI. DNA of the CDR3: TGTGCCAGCAGTGAAGGACCGGGACAGGGTTCTCACGAGCAGTACTTC. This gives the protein CASSEGPGQGSHEQYF. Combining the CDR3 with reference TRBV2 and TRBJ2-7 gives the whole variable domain EPEVTQTPSHQVTQMGQEVILRCVPISNHLYFYWYRQILGQKVEFLVSFYNNEISEKSEIFDDQFSVERPDGSNFTLKIRSTKLEDSAMYFCASSEGPGQGSHEQYFGPGTRLTVT.

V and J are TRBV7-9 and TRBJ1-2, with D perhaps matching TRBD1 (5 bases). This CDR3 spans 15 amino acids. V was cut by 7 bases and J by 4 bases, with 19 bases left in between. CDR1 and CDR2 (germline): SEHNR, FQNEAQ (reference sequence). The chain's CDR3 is CASITDSGSLYGYTF. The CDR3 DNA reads TGTGCCAGCATCACAGACAGCGGGTCCCTCTATGGCTACACCTTC.

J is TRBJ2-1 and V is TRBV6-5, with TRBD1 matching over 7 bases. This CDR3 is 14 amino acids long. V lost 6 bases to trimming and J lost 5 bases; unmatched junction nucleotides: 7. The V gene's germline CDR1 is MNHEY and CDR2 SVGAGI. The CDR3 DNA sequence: TGTGCCAGCAGCTCAAGGACAGGCCACAATGAGCAGTTCTTC. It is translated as CASSSRTGHNEQFF.

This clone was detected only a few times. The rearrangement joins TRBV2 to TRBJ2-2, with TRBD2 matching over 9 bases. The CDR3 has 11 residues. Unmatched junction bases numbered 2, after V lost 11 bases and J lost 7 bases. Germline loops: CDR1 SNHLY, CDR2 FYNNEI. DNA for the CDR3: TGTGCCGGTAGCGGGAGCGGGGAGCTGTTTTTT. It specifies CAGSGSGELFF.

The CDR3, as DNA: TGCGCCAGCAGCTTGGAATCTCCCTACGAGCAGTACTTC. Translated, it gives CASSLESPYEQYF. V usage is TRBV5-1 and J usage is TRBJ2-7; D gene ambiguous. The CDR3 runs to 13 residues. Germline loops: CDR1 SGHRS, CDR2 YFSETQ. V was pared by 0 bases and J by 2 bases, with 6 bases between.

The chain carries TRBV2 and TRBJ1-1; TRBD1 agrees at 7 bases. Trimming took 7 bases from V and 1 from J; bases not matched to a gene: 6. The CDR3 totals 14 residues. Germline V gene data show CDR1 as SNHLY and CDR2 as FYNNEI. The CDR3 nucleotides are TGTGCCAGCACTCTGGACAGGAGGAACACTGAAGCTTTCTTT. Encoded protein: CASTLDRRNTEAFF.

The CDR3 sequence is CASSQDTLAGGLYNEQFF. The CDR3 DNA is TGTGCCAGCAGCCAAGATACACTAGCGGGAGGGTTGTACAATGAGCAGTTCTTC. The chain recombines TRBV14 with TRBJ2-1; 13 nucleotides line up with TRBD2. Germline V gene sequence: CDR1 SGHDN, CDR2 FVKESK. CDR3 length equals 18 residues. The trim removed 0 bases at V and 4 bases at J, leaving 6 bases unmatched.

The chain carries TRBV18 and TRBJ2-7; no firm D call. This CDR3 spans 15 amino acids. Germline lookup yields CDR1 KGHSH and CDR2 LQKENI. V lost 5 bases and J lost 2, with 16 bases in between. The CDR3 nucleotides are TGTGCCAGCTCAGCGGCGTCGGATGTTACCTACGAGCAGTACTTC. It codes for CASSAASDVTYEQYF.

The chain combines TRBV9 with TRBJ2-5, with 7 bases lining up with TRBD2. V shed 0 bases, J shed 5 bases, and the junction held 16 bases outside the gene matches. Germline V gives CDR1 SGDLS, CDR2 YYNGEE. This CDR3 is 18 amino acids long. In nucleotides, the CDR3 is TGTGCCAGCAGCGTAGCTGGACACCAGCGGGGCTTTGGGGAGACCCAGTACTTC. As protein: CASSVAGHQRGFGETQYF.

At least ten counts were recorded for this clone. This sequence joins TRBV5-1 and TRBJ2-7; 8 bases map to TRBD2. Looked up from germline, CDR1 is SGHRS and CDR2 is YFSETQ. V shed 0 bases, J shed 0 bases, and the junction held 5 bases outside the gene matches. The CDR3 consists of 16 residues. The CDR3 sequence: CASSLASGLSSYEQYF. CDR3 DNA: TGCGCCAGCAGCTTGGCTAGCGGGCTTAGCTCCTACGAGCAGTACTTC. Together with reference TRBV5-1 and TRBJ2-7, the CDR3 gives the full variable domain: KAGVTQTPRYLIKTRGQQVTLSCSPISGHRSVSWYQQTPGQGLQFLFEYFSETQRNKGNFPGRFSGRQFSNSRSEMNVSTLELGDSALYLCASSLASGLSSYEQYFGPGTRLTVT.

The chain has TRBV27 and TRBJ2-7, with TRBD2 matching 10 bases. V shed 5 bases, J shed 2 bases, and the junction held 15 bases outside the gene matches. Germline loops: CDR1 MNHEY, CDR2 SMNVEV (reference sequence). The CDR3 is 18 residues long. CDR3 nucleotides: TGTGCCAGCAGTCGCCGGGGCCCAAGACTAGCGGGCCCCTACGAGCAGTACTTC. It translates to CASSRRGPRLAGPYEQYF.